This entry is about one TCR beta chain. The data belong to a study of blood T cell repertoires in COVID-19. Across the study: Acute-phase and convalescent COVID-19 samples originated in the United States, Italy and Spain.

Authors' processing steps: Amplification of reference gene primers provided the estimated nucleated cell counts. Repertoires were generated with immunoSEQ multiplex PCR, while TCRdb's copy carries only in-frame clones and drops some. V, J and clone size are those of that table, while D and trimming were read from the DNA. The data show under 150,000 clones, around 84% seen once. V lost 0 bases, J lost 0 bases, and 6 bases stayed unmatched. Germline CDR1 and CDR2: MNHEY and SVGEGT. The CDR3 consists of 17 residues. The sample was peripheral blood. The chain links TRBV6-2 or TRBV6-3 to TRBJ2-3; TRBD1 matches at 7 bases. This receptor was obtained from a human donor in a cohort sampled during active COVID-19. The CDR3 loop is CASSYSRQGPSTDTQYF. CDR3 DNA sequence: TGTGCCAGCAGTTACTCCAGACAGGGCCCGAGCACAGATACGCAGTATTTT.